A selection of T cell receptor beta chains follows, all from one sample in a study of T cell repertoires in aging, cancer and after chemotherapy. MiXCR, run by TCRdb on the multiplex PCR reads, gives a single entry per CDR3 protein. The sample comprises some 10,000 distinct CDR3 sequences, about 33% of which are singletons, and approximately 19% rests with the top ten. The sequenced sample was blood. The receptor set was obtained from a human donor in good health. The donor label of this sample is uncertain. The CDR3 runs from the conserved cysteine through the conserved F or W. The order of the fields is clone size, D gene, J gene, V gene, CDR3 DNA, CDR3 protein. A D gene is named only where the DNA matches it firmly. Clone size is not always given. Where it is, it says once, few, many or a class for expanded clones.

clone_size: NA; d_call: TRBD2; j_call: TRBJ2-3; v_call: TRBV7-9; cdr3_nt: TGTGCCAGCAGCTCCTGGGGCACTAGCGGGGGGGGTACAGATACGCAGTATTTT; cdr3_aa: CASSSWGTSGGGTDTQYF
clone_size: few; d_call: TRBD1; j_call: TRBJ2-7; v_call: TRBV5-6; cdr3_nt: TGTGCCAGCAGCTCCTGGACAGGGTTTCCCTACGAGCAGTACTTC; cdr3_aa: CASSSWTGFPYEQYF
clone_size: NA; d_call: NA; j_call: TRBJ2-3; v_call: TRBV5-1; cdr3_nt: TGCGCCACCCGGGGCGGGGAGTCAGATACGCAGTATTTT; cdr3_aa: CATRGGESDTQYF
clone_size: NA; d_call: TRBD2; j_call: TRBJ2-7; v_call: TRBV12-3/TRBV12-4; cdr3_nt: TGTGCCAGCAGCCGCGGACTAGCGGCTGTCTACGAGCAGTACTTC; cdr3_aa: CASSRGLAAVYEQYF
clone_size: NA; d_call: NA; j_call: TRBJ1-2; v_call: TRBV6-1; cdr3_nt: TGTGCCATAGGTAGCTACACCTTC; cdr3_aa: CAIGSYTF
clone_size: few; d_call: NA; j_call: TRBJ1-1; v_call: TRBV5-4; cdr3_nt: TGTGCCAGCAGCTTCCCGGACGGTGAAGCTTTCTTT; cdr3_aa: CASSFPDGEAFF
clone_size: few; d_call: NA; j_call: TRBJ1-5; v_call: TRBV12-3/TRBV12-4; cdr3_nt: TGTGCCAGCAGTCCGTGGGGGAGGGGTGATCAGCCCCAGCATTTT; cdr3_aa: CASSPWGRGDQPQHF
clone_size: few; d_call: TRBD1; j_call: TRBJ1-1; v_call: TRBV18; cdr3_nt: TGTGCCAGCTCGCTACAGGGGGCGGACACTGAAGCTTTCTTT; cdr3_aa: CASSLQGADTEAFF
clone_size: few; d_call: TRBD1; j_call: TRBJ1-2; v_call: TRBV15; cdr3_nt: TGTGCCACCAGCAGAGCCCCGACAGGGAATGGGCATGGCTACACCTTC; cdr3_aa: CATSRAPTGNGHGYTF
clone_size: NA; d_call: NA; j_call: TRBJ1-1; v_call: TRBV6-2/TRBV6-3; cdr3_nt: TGTGCCAGCTTCTTCGCGGGGACCGGCACTGAAGCTTTCTTT; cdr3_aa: CASFFAGTGTEAFF
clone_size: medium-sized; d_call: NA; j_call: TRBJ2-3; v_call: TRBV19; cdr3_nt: TGTGCCAGTCTTAGCACAGATACGCAGTATTTT; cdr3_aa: CASLSTDTQYF
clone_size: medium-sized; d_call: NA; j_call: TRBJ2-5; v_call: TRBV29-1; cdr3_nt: TGCAGCGTTGAAGCCGAGCAAGAGACCCAGTACTTC; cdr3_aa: CSVEAEQETQYF
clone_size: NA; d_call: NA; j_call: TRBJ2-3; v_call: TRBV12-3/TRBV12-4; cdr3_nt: TGTGCCAGCAGGGGACTCACAGATACGCAGTATTTT; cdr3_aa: CASRGLTDTQYF
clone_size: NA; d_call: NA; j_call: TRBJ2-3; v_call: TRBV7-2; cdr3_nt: TGTGCCAGCAGCTTAAACGGGGTATGGGATACGCAGTATTTT; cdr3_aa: CASSLNGVWDTQYF
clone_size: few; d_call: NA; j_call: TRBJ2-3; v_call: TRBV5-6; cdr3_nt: TGTGCCAGCACGGAGAAGGGATTAACAGATACGCAGTATTTT; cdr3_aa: CASTEKGLTDTQYF
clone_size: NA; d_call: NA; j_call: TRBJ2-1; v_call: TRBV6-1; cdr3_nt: TGTGCCAGCAGTGAACTTCGGACAAACAATGAGCAGTTCTTC; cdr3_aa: CASSELRTNNEQFF
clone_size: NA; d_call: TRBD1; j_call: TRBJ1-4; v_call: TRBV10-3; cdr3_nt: TGTGCCATCAGGGGGACAGCTAATGAAAAACTGTTTTTT; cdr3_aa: CAIRGTANEKLFF
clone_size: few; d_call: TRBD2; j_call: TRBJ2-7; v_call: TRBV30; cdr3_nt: TGTGCCTGGAAGGGAGGCGGGAGTTACGAGCAGTACTTC; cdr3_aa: CAWKGGGSYEQYF
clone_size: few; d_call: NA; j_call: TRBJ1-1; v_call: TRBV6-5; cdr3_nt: TGTGCCAGCAGTTACTCGCGCAGGACAAAGAGCCCTGAAGCTTTCTTT; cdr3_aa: CASSYSRRTKSPEAFF
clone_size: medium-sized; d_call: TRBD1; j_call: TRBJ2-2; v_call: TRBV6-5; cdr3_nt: TGTGCCAGCAGGCCGGGGACAGTCAACACCGGGGAGCTGTTTTTT; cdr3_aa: CASRPGTVNTGELFF
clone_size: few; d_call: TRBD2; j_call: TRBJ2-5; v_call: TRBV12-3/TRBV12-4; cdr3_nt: TGTGCCAGCAGTCAACCGGGACTAGAAAGGCAAGAGACCCAGTACTTC; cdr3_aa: CASSQPGLERQETQYF
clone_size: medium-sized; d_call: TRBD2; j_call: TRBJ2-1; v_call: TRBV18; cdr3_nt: TGTGCCAGCTCACCCGAGCGGGGCTACAATGAGCAGTTCTTC; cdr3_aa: CASSPERGYNEQFF
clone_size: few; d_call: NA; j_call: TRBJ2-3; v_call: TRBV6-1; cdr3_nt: TGTGCCAGCAGTGCCGGGCCGCCAGATACGCAGTATTTT; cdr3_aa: CASSAGPPDTQYF
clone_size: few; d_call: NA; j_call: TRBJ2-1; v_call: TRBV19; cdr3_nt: TGTGCCAGTAAGGGCAGCTGGGGAAGCCACAATGAGCAGTTCTTC; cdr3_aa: CASKGSWGSHNEQFF
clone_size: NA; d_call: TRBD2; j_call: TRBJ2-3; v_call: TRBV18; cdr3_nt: TGTGCCAGCTCACCTTTAGCGGGGACTGGCACAGATACGCAGTATTTT; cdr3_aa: CASSPLAGTGTDTQYF
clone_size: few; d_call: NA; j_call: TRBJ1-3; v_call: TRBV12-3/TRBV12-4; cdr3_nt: TGTGCCAGCAGCCCTTACAGCGCTGGAAACACCATATATTTT; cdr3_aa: CASSPYSAGNTIYF
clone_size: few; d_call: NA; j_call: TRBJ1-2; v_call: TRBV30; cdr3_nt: TGTGCCTGGATGCGTCCTGGGGGCACACTAAACTATGGCTACACCTTC; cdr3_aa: CAWMRPGGTLNYGYTF
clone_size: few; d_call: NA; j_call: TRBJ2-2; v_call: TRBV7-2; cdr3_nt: TGTGCCAGCAGCTTCCTACATCCCGGGGAGCTGTTTTTT; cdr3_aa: CASSFLHPGELFF
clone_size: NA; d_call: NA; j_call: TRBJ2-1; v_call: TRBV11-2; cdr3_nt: TGTGCCAGCAGCTGGGGGGGCGGGCCCGAGCAGTTCTTC; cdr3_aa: CASSWGGGPEQFF